A single sample gave rise to the 3 T cell receptor beta chains below, sequenced in a study of T cell responses to AZD1222 COVID-19 vaccine. Profiling relied on immunoSEQ multiplex PCR, and the TCRdb table lists in-frame clones only, not all of them. This table has more than 100,000 clones, roughly 85% appearing once. The sample in question was peripheral blood, obtained on day 0 of AZD1222 vaccination. All receptors come from an adult in good health.

The chain combines TRBV2 with TRBJ2-2; D perhaps matches TRBD1 (6 bases). Germline V gene data show CDR1 as SNHLY and CDR2 as FYNNEI. This CDR3 contains 15 residues. V was trimmed by 5 bases and J by 2 bases, leaving 12 bases between them. CDR3 nucleotide sequence: TGTGCCAGCAGTTTATCGGGACAAAACACCGGGGAGCTGTTTTTT. Protein sequence: CASSLSGQNTGELFF.

The chain recombines TRBV4-1 with TRBJ2-3; weak D call: TRBD2 (6 bases). The CDR3 runs 16 residues. V was pared by 4 bases and J by 1 base, with 15 bases between. CDR1 MGHRA and CDR2 YSYEKL come from the germline V gene. The CDR3 DNA reads TGCGCCAGCAGCCCATTAGTTGCGGGGCGCACAGATACGCAGTATTTT. Residues: CASSPLVAGRTDTQYF.

V gene TRBV15 combines with J gene TRBJ2-5; unclear D gene. Germline V gene lookup returns CDR1 LNHNV and CDR2 YYDKDF (reference sequence). The length of the CDR3 is 13 residues. Trimming stripped 0 bases from V and 5 bases from J, with 7 bases between. CDR3 nucleotide sequence: TGTGCCACCAGCAGAGATTCTCGGGAGACCCAGTACTTC. It encodes CATSRDSRETQYF.